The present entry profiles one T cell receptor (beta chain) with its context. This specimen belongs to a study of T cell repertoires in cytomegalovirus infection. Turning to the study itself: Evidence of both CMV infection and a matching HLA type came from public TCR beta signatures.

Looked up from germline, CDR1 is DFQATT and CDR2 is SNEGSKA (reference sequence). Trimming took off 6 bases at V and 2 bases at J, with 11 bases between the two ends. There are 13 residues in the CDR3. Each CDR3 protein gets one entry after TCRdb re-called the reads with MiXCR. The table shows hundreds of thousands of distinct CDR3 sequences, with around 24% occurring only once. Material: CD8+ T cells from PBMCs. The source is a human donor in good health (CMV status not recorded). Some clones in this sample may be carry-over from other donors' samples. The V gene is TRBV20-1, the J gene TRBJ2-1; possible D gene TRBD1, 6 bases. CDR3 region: CSAPGVAYNEQFF. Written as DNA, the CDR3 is TGCAGTGCCCCAGGGGTAGCCTACAATGAGCAGTTCTTC.